This T cell receptor (beta chain) comes out of a study of T cells in Graves' hyperthyroidism and ophthalmopathy. Across the study: Peripheral blood specimens were obtained at initial diagnosis, prior to any treatment.

PBMCs were collected from a roughly 10 ml volume of fresh peripheral blood. Study outcomes and limitations: The majority of expanded thyroid clonotypes above 0.001 also appeared in blood.

V was cut by 8 bases and J by 3 bases, with 14 bases left in between. Germline loops: CDR1 MDHEN, CDR2 SYDVKM. This CDR3 has 14 residues. Ten or more counts support this clonotype. Antigen specificity is unknown. Researchers took RNA transcripts and amplified the TCR beta CDR3 regions from them. Researchers ran a first-round RT-PCR on the TCR CDR3 using the HTBI primer set. A single record per CDR3 protein comes from TCRdb applying MiXCR to the multiplex PCR reads. This table has 380,000 or so distinct CDR3 sequences, approximately 15% appearing once. The rearrangement joins TRBV28 to TRBJ1-5, with a possible D match to TRBD1 (5 bases). The source material was blood. The receptor was derived from a woman in her thirties with Graves' hyperthyroidism. The DNA of the CDR3 is TGTGCCAGCCGGGGGTCAACTTTCAATCAGCCCCAGCATTTT. Residues: CASRGSTFNQPQHF.